The TCR beta chain described here comes from a study of T cells in Graves' hyperthyroidism and ophthalmopathy. General study findings and limits: Most thyroid clonotypes expanded above 0.001 were also detected in blood. Progression to ophthalmopathy was predicted a median of 6.5 months early.

This clonotype was counted between two and nine times. Its antigen is still unknown. Trimming took 4 bases from V and 4 from J, leaving 19 bases between them. The CDR3 is made up of 15 amino acids. Germline V gene sequence: CDR1 SQVTM, CDR2 ANQGSEA. No progression to ophthalmopathy during 18 months of follow-up defined stable disease. Orbital computed tomography and thyroid ultrasound, together with serum TRAb and thyroxine and clinical symptoms, were used for diagnoses. Amplification of TCR beta CDR3 regions used RNA as the template. An initial round of RT-PCR targeting the TCR CDR3 relied on the HTBI primer set. Via MiXCR, TCRdb re-called the multiplex PCR reads, giving one row per CDR3 protein. The sample consists of about 560,000 distinct CDR3 sequences, over 15% of them appearing once.

The sample comprised blood. The genes are TRBV29-1 and TRBJ2-5; D uncertain. This receptor was obtained from a woman aged 18-29 years with Graves' hyperthyroidism. CDR3 sequence reads: CSVVWLSLGPETQYF. CDR3 coding DNA: TGCAGCGTTGTCTGGCTATCCCTCGGCCCAGAGACCCAGTACTTC.